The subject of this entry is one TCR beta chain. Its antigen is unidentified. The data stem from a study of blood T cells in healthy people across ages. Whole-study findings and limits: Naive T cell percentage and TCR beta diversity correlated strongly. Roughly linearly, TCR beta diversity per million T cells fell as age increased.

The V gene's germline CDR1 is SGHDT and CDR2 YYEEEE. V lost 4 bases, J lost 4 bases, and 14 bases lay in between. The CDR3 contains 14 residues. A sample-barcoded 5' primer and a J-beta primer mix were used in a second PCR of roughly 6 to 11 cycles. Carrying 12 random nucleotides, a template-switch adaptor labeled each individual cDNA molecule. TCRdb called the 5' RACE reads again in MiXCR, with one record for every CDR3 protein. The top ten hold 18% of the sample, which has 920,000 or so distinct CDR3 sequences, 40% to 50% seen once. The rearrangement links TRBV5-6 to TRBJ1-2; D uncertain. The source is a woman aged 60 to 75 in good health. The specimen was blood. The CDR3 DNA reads TGTGCCAGCAGCGTTGTGGAACAGATCTATGGCTACACCTTC. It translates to CASSVVEQIYGYTF.